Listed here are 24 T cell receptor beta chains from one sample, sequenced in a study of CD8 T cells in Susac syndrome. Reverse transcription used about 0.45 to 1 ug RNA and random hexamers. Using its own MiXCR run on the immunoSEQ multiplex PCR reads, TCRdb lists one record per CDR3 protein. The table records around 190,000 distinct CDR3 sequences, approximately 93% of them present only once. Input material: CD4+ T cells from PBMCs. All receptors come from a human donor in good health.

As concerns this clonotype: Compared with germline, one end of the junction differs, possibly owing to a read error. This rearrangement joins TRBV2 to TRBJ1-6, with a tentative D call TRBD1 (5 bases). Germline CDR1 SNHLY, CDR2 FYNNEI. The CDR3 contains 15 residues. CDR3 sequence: CASSEVGAGGSPLHF. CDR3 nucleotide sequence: TGTGCCAGCAGCGAAGTAGGGGCAGGAGGTTCACCCCTCCACTTT.

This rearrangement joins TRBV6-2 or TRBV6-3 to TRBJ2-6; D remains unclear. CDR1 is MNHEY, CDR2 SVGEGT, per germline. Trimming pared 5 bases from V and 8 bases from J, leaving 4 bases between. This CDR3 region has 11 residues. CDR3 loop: CASSNTNVLTF. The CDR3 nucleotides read TGTGCCAGCAGTAACACCAACGTCCTGACTTTC.

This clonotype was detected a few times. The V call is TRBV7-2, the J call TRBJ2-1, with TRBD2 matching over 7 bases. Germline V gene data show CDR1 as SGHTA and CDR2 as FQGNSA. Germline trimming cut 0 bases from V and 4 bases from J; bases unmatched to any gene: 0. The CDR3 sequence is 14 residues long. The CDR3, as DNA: TGTGCCAGCAGCTTAGCGGGGGGGTACAATGAGCAGTTCTTC. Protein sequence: CASSLAGGYNEQFF. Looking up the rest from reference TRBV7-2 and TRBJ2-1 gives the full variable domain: GAGVSQSPSNKVTEKGKDVELRCDPISGHTALYWYRQSLGQGLEFLIYFQGNSAPDKSGLPSDRFSAERTGGSVSTLTIQRTQQEDSAVYLCASSLAGGYNEQFFGPGTRLTVL.

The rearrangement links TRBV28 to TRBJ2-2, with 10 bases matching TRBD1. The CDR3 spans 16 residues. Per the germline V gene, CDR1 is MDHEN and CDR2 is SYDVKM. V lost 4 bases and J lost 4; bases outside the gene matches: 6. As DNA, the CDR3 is TGTGCCAGCAGTTGGTCCGGGACAGGGGTCACCGGGGAGCTGTTTTTT. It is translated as CASSWSGTGVTGELFF.

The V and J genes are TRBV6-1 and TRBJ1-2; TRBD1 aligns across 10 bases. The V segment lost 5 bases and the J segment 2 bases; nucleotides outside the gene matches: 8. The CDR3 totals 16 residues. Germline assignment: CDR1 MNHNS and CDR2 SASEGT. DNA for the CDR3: TGTGCCAGCAGTCGCGGCTTGGGACAGGGGAACTATGGCTACACCTTC. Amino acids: CASSRGLGQGNYGYTF.

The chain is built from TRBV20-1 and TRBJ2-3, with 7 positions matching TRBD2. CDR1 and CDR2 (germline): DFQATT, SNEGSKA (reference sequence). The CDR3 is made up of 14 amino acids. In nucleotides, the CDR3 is TGCAGCGCGTGTTCTAGCGGCCACACAGATACGCAGTATTTT. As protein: CSACSSGHTDTQYF.

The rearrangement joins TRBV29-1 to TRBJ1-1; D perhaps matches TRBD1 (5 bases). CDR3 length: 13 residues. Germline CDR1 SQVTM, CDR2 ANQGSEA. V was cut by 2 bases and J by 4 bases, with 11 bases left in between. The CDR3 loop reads CSVEPRVSTEAFF. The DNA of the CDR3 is TGCAGCGTTGAACCCAGGGTGAGCACTGAAGCTTTCTTT.

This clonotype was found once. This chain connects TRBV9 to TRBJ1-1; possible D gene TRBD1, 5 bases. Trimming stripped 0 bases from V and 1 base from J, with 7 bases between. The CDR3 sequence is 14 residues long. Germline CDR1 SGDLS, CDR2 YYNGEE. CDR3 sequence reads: CASSVDGANTEAFF. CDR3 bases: TGTGCCAGCAGCGTAGACGGGGCGAACACTGAAGCTTTCTTT.

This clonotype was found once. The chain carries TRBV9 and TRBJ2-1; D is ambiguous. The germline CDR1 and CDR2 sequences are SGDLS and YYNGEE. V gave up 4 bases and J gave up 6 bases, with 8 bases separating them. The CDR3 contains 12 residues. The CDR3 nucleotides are TGTGCCAGCAGCCCCGGCCTCAATGAGCAGTTCTTC. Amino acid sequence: CASSPGLNEQFF. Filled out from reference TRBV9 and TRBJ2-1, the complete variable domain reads DSGVTQTPKHLITATGQRVTLRCSPRSGDLSVYWYQQSLDQGLQFLIQYYNGEERAKGNILERFSAQQFPDLHSELNLSSLELGDSALYFCASSPGLNEQFFGPGTRLTVL.

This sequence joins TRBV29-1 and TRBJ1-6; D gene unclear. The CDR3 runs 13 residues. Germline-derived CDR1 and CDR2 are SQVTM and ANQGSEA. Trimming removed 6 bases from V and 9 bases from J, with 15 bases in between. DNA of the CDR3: TGCAGCGTCGGGAGCACCGCGGGTTCACCCCTCCACTTT. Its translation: CSVGSTAGSPLHF.

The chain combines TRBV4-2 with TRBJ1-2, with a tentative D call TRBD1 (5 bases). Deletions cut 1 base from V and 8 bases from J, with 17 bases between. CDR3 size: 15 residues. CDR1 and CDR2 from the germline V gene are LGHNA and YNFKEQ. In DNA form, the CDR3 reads TGTGCCAGCAGCCAAGGTCCAGCAGGGATGGACGGCTACACCTTC. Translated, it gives CASSQGPAGMDGYTF.

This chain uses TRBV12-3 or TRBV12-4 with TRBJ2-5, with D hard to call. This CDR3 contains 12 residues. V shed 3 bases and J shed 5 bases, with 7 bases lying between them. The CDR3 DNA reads TGTGCCAGCAGTTTTTCAGCGGAGACCCAGTACTTC. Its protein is CASSFSAETQYF.

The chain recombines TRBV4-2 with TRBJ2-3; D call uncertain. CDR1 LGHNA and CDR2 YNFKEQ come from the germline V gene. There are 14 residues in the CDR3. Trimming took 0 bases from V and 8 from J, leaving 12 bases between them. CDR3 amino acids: CASSQELGWRTQYF. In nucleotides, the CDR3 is TGTGCCAGCAGCCAAGAATTGGGGTGGCGTACGCAGTATTTT.

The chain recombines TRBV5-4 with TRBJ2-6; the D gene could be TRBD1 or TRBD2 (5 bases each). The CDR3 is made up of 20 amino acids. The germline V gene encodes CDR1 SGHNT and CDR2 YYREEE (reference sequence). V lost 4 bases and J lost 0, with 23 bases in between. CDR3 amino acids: CASSEPGPTSEGSGANVLTF. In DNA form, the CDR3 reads TGTGCCAGCAGCGAACCGGGACCGACCTCTGAGGGCTCTGGGGCCAACGTCCTGACTTTC. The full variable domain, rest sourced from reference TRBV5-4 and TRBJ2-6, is ETGVTQSPTHLIKTRGQQVTLRCSSQSGHNTVSWYQQALGQGPQFIFQYYREEENGRGNFPPRFSGLQFPNYSSELNVNALELDDSALYLCASSEPGPTSEGSGANVLTFGAGSRLTVL.

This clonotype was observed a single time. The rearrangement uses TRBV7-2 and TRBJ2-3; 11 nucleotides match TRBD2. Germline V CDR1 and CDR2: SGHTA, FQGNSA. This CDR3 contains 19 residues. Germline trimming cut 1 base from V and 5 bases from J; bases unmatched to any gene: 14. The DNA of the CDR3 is TGTGCCAGCAGCTTAGTTATCTCATTGCTAGCGGGGGGAAGAGATACGCAGTATTTT. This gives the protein CASSLVISLLAGGRDTQYF.

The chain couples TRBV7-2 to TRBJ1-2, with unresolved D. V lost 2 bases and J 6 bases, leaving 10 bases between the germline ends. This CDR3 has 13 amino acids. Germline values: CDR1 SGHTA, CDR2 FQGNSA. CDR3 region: CASSLQSLNGYTF. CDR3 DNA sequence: TGTGCCAGCAGCTTACAGAGTCTCAATGGCTACACCTTC. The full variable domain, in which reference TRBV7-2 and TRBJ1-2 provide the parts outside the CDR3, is GAGVSQSPSNKVTEKGKDVELRCDPISGHTALYWYRQSLGQGLEFLIYFQGNSAPDKSGLPSDRFSAERTGGSVSTLTIQRTQQEDSAVYLCASSLQSLNGYTFGSGTRLTVV.

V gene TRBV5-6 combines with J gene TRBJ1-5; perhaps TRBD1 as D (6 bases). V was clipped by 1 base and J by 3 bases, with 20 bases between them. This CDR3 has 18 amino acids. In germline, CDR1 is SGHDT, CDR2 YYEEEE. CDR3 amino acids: CASSLFGGGTWDNQPQHF. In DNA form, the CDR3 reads TGTGCCAGCAGCTTGTTTGGGGGCGGTACCTGGGACAATCAGCCCCAGCATTTT.

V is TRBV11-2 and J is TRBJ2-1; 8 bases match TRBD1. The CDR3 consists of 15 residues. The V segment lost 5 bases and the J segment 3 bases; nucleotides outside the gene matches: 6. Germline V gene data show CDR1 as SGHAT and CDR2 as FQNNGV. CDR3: CASSLGQGGYNEQFF. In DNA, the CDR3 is TGTGCCAGCAGCCTCGGACAGGGTGGCTACAATGAGCAGTTCTTC.

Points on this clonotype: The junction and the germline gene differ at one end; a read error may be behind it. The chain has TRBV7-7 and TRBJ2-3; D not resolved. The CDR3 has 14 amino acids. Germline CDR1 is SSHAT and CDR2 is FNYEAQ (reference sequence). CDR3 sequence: CASSLDGSTDTQYF. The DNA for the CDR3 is TGTGCTAGCAGCTTGGACGGTAGCACAGATACGCAGTATTTT. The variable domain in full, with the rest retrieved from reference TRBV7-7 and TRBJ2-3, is GAGVSQSPRYKVTKRGQDVTLRCDPISSHATLYWYQQALGQGPEFLTYFNYEAQPDKSGLPSDRFSAERPEGSISTLTIQRTEQRDSAMYRCASSLDGSTDTQYFGPGTRLTVL.

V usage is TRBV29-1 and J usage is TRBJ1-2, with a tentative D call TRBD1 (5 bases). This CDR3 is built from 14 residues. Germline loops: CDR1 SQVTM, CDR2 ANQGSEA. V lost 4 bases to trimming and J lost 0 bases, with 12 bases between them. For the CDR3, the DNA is TGCAGCGTTGCGGGCGACAGCTCTAACTATGGCTACACCTTC. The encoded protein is CSVAGDSSNYGYTF.

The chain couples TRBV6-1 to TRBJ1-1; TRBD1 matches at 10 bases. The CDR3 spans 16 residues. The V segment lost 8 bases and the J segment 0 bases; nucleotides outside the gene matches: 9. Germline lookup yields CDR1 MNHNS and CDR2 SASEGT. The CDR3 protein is CASWDRDRGLNTEAFF. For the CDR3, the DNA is TGTGCCAGCTGGGACCGGGACAGGGGCTTGAACACTGAAGCTTTCTTT.

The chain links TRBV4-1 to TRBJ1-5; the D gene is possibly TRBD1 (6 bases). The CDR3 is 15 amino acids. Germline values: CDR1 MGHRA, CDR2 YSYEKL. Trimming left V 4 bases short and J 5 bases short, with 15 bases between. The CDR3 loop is CASSRHVEGDQPQHF. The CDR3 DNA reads TGCGCCAGCAGCCGTCACGTCGAGGGGGATCAGCCCCAGCATTTT.

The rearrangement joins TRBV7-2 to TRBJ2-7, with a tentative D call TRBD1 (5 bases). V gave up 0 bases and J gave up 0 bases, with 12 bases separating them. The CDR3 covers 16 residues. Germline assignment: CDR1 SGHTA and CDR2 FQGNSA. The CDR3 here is CASSLAGGASSYEQYV. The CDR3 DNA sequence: TGTGCCAGCAGCTTAGCGGGTGGGGCCAGCTCCTACGAGCAGTACGTC.

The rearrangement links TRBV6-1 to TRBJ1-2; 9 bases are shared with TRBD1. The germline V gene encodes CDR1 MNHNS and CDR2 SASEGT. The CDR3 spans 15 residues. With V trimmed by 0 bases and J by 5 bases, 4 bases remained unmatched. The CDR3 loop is CASSEADRGIYGYTF. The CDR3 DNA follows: TGTGCCAGCAGTGAAGCTGACAGGGGGATATATGGCTACACCTTC.